A single sample is the source of the 5 T cell receptor beta chains below, sequenced in a study of T cells after somatic rescue of genetic block (TCRdb year 2020). Library method: the immunoSEQ multiplex PCR assay. Imported from immuneACCESS, the table was reduced by TCRdb to in-frame sequences with V and J called. These copies leave out some clones; in studies compared against another copy, an unresolved V gene accounts for under half, and the cause of the remainder is not known. Recorded for this sample are approximately 65,000 clones; roughly 90% of them occurred a single time. The ten largest clones add up to 2.5% to 3.5% of the sample. Sequencing used peripheral blood mononuclear cells (PBMCs). Every receptor here comes from a man in his forties or fifties.

J is TRBJ2-3 and V is TRBV6-6, with 7 bases matching TRBD1. The CDR3 loop spans 12 amino acids. V was pared by 10 bases and J by 4 bases, with 5 bases of the junction left unmatched. Germline-derived CDR1 and CDR2 are MNHNY and SVGAGI (reference sequence). CDR3 sequence reads: CATKQGPDTQYF. CDR3 DNA: TGTGCCACCAAACAGGGGCCAGATACGCAGTATTTT.

This clone has only one observation. The chain couples TRBV23-1 to TRBJ1-1; perhaps TRBD1 as D (5 bases). TRBV23-1 falls under the ORF class, with uncertain function. This CDR3 has 15 amino acids. The germline V and J ends were trimmed by 0 bases and 1 base, with 9 bases remaining between them. CDR3 region: CASSQSAGTNTEAFF. DNA for the CDR3: TGCGCCAGCAGTCAATCGGCAGGGACGAACACTGAAGCTTTCTTT.

This clone is a singleton in its sample. V usage is TRBV21-1 and J usage is TRBJ2-1; the D segment call TRBD2 is taken from the table without a DNA check. TRBV21-1 constitutes a pseudogene. The CDR3 is 18 residues long. The CDR3 here is CASSKKNSGLAGVDEQFF. The CDR3 nucleotides are TGTGCCAGCAGCAAAAAAAACTCGGGACTAGCGGGAGTCGATGAGCAGTTCTTC.

The rearrangement links TRBV6-1 to TRBJ1-4, with D possibly matching TRBD1 (5 bases). Germline-derived CDR1 and CDR2 are MNHNS and SASEGT. V lost 7 bases to trimming and J lost 0 bases, with 9 bases between them. The CDR3 has 14 amino acids. Here the CDR3 DNA reads TGTGCCAGCACCCAGGGTGCAACTAATGAAAAACTGTTTTTT. Translated: CASTQGATNEKLFF.

The rearrangement uses TRBV7-9 and TRBJ2-5, with TRBD1 matching over 8 bases. The CDR3 extends over 15 amino acids. Germline trimming cut 5 bases from V and 9 bases from J; bases unmatched to any gene: 14. CDR1 is SEHNR, CDR2 FQNEAQ, per germline (reference sequence). The CDR3 nucleotides are TGTGCCAGCAGCAATCCCAAAAGTGACAGGGGTCCCCAGTACTTC. The encoded protein is CASSNPKSDRGPQYF.